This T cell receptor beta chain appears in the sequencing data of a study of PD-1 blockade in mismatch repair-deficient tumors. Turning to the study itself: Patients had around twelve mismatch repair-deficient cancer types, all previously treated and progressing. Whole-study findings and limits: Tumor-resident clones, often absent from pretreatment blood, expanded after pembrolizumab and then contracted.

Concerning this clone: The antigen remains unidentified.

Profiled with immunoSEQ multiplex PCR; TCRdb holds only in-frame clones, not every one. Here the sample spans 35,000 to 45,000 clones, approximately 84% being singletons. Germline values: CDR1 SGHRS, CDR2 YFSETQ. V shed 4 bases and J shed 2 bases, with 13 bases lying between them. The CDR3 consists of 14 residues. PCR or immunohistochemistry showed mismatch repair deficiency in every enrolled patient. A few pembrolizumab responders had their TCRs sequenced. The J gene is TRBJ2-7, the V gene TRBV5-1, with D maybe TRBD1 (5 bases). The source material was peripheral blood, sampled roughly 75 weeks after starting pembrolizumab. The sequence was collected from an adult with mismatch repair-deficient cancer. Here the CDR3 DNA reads TGCGCCAGCAGCCCAGACAGCCGAACCTACGAGCAGTACTTC. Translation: CASSPDSRTYEQYF.